A selection of T cell receptor beta chains follows, all from one sample in a study of long-term antiretroviral therapy in people with HIV. Assay used: immunoSEQ multiplex PCR; TCRdb lists only in-frame clones, some missing. This table holds 20,000 to 25,000 clones, about four fifths found once. Material: unsorted PBMCs, obtained approximately 2.5 years after starting antiretroviral therapy. These receptors were taken from a man between 35 and 55 years old with HIV. CDR3s include the opening cysteine and the closing phenylalanine or tryptophan. Fields, in order: V gene, J gene, CDR3 protein.

>TRBV7-2|TRBJ2-7
CASSLAQESSYEQYF
>TRBV11-2|TRBJ2-4
CASSLDRLAGNIQYF
>TRBV15|TRBJ1-3
CATSRTPGQISGNTIYF
>TRBV29-1|TRBJ2-3
CSVAAGGGTDTQYF
>TRBV29-1|TRBJ2-1
CSVELASSYNEQFF
>TRBV6-5|TRBJ2-7
CASRRQGGSYEQYF
>TRBV2|TRBJ2-5
CASMPGWSQETQYF
>TRBV18|TRBJ1-5
CASSPQGTGGSQPQHF
>TRBV11-2|TRBJ2-3
CASSLQGTTDTQYF
>TRBV4-3|TRBJ1-2
CASSPRTSAERGYTF
>TRBV28|TRBJ2-5
CASSFRAEETQYF
>TRBV4-2|TRBJ1-1
CASSQNRGVNTEAFF
>TRBV5-1|TRBJ1-1
CASSLWLAAMNTEAFF
>TRBV4-1|TRBJ2-1
CASSQEEGLGYNEQFF
>TRBV11-3|TRBJ2-3
CASSLGQASTDTQYF
>TRBV7-2|TRBJ2-1
CASSPAQLSYNEQFF
>TRBV19|TRBJ2-2
CASQLAGGFAGELFF
>TRBV7-2|TRBJ2-2
CASSPSGELFF
>TRBV25-1|TRBJ2-1
CASSEYRAGGTYNEQFF
>TRBV30|TRBJ1-3
CAWSVTMRNTIYF
>TRBV4-2|TRBJ1-1
CASSQGFNAEAFF
>TRBV12-5|TRBJ2-7
CASGLDAGRGRGEQYF
>TRBV21-1|TRBJ2-7
CASSKQKLTLRDRRHEQYF
>TRBV9|TRBJ2-1
CASSLSYNEQFF
>TRBV4-1|TRBJ1-1
CASSQVVGIFNTEAFF
>TRBV2|TRBJ1-1
CASSEALQMNTEAFF
>TRBV27|TRBJ1-5
CASSSSVYQPQHF
>TRBV25-1|TRBJ2-5
CASSEYRIGKETQYF
>TRBV7-9|TRBJ2-7
CASREGNLGEQYF
>TRBV7-9|TRBJ2-7
CASSLSTGYYEQYF
>TRBV28|TRBJ2-7
CASRGSDSGTQRQQYF
>TRBV7-9|TRBJ1-3
CASSFSQSPSVGFGNTIYF
>TRBV6-4|TRBJ2-3
CASSDGTGGTDTQYF
>TRBV11-2|TRBJ2-1
CASSLMGSYNEQFF
>TRBV9|TRBJ2-7
CASSQQGYEQYF
>TRBV29-1|TRBJ2-7
CSVGELRDSFFEQYF
>TRBV18|TRBJ2-5
CASSPLGTNQETQYF
>TRBV5-4|TRBJ1-1
CASSPELGGGNTEAFF
>TRBV7-9|TRBJ1-2
CASRPGLSGYGYTF
>TRBV10-1|TRBJ2-1
CASSVASGGWNEQFF
>TRBV6-6|TRBJ2-5
CASSYSAGGAGETQYF
>TRBV6-4|TRBJ2-5
CATYGRYQETQYF
>TRBV6-5|TRBJ1-3
CASSASGQARNTIYF
>TRBV13|TRBJ1-2
CASSSLSGQGIANYGYTF
>TRBV9|TRBJ2-2
CASSSRTAGELFF
>TRBV6-6|TRBJ2-1
CASSYSASGSRNEQFF
>TRBV11-2|TRBJ2-7
CASRGTGTEAYEQYF
>TRBV11-2|TRBJ2-7
CASSSRLGHEQYF
>TRBV10-1|TRBJ2-7
CASSEFAGSLGYEQYF
>TRBV10-3|TRBJ2-1
CAISGAPRDPSYEQFF
>TRBV10-2|TRBJ1-5
CASSWHGTGNQPQHF
>TRBV5-4|TRBJ2-1
CASSPSSGSSYNEQFF
>TRBV5-6|TRBJ2-7
CASSPGGINEQYF
>TRBV4-2|TRBJ2-5
CASSRDLNGGAQYF
>TRBV19|TRBJ1-2
CASEYRQGARGYTF
>TRBV6-5|TRBJ2-2
CASSYSQAGELFF
>TRBV7-4|TRBJ2-5
CASVTIAVETQYF